This passage covers 17 T cell receptor beta chains from one sample sequenced in a study of blood T cell repertoires in COVID-19 (dated by TCRdb to 2019 to 2021). The method behind the library was the immunoSEQ multiplex PCR assay. TCRdb retrieved this table from immuneACCESS and kept in-frame rearrangements only. Not all clones are present; in checked studies, unresolved V genes account for under half, and no reason is known for the remainder. The sample has some 90,000 clones on record, nearly 90% of them singletons. 5% to 6.5% of the sample lies in the top ten. The sequenced material came from peripheral blood. These receptors originate from a woman of 80 years or more with active COVID-19.

The rearrangement uses TRBV4-3 and TRBJ2-7; unclear D gene. V shed 5 bases and J shed 6 bases, with 17 bases lying between them. Germline CDR1 reads LGHNA; CDR2 reads YSLEER. CDR3 size: 14 residues. CDR3 loop: CASSTERGRGEQYF. The DNA for the CDR3 is TGCGCCAGCAGCACGGAGAGAGGTCGAGGCGAGCAGTACTTC.

The V call is TRBV19, the J call TRBJ2-7; 9 nucleotides line up with TRBD1. V lost 3 bases to trimming and J lost 2 bases; unmatched junction nucleotides: 2. The V gene's germline CDR1 is LNHDA and CDR2 SQIVND (reference sequence). This CDR3 spans 14 amino acids. The CDR3 sequence is CASSMGTGTYEQYF. The CDR3 coding sequence is TGTGCCAGTAGTATGGGGACAGGGACCTACGAGCAGTACTTC.

The J gene is TRBJ2-7, the V gene TRBV9, with 11 positions matching TRBD2. Trimming took 0 bases from V and 0 from J; bases not matched to a gene: 8. Per the germline V gene, CDR1 is SGDLS and CDR2 is YYNGEE. The CDR3 contains 18 residues. The CDR3 loop is CASSVGVSGGGSSYEQYF. CDR3 in DNA: TGTGCCAGCAGCGTAGGAGTTAGCGGGGGGGGTAGCTCCTACGAGCAGTACTTC.

This rearrangement joins TRBV6-2 or TRBV6-3 to TRBJ2-3; 8 bases are a match to TRBD2. Germline V gives CDR1 MNHEY, CDR2 SVGEGT. This CDR3 region has 16 residues. V was clipped by 5 bases and J by 6 bases; unmatched bases: 13. The CDR3 sequence: CASSGLLAGMRDTQYF. The CDR3 coding sequence is TGTGCCAGCAGTGGATTATTAGCGGGGATGCGGGATACGCAGTATTTT.

This clone was seen just once. The J gene is TRBJ2-2, the V gene TRBV28; tentatively, D is TRBD2 (6 bases). Trimming pared 1 base from V and 3 bases from J, leaving 18 bases between. CDR3 size: 18 residues. From germline, CDR1 is MDHEN and CDR2 SYDVKM. For the CDR3, the DNA is TGTGCCAGCAGTTTATTAGGGGAGGTATGGAAAGACACCGGGGAGCTGTTTTTT. It specifies CASSLLGEVWKDTGELFF. The variable domain in full, with the rest retrieved from reference TRBV28 and TRBJ2-2, is DVKVTQSSRYLVKRTGEKVFLECVQDMDHENMFWYRQDPGLGLRLIYFSYDVKMKEKGDIPEGYSVSREKKERFSLILESASTNQTSMYLCASSLLGEVWKDTGELFFGEGSRLTVL.

This chain connects TRBV12-3 or TRBV12-4 to TRBJ2-5, with a tentative D call TRBD1 (6 bases). CDR3 length equals 13 residues. V was cut by 6 bases and J by 4 bases, with 12 bases left in between. The chain's CDR3 is CASRQQGGETQYF. Written as DNA, the CDR3 is TGTGCCAGCAGGCAACAGGGTGGAGAGACCCAGTACTTC.

The chain recombines TRBV28 with TRBJ2-3, with 8 bases matching TRBD2. Losses at the gene ends were 5 bases for V and 4 bases for J; bases not matched to a gene: 11. The CDR3 spans 16 residues. CDR1 is MDHEN and CDR2 is SYDVKM in the germline V gene. In nucleotides, the CDR3 is TGTGCCAGCAGTACCCGGGGTAGCGGGACCCCAGATACGCAGTATTTT. Residues: CASSTRGSGTPDTQYF.

This sequence joins TRBV7-9 and TRBJ2-2, with 9 bases fitting TRBD1. This CDR3 is built from 15 residues. The germline gives CDR1 SEHNR, CDR2 FQNEAQ (reference sequence). Trimming at V came to 5 bases and at J to 2 bases, leaving 3 bases not matched to a gene. The CDR3: CASSPGQGNTGELFF. The CDR3 DNA follows: TGTGCCAGCAGCCCGGGACAGGGCAACACCGGGGAGCTGTTTTTT.

The V gene is TRBV24-1, the J gene TRBJ2-5; tentatively, D is TRBD1 (6 bases). This CDR3 is built from 16 residues. Trimming removed 5 bases from V and 4 bases from J, with 19 bases in between. The V gene's germline CDR1 is KGHDR and CDR2 SFDVKD. CDR3 protein: CATSATRTAGIETQYF. CDR3 sequence (DNA): TGTGCCACCAGTGCCACTAGGACAGCCGGAATAGAGACCCAGTACTTC.

CDR3 in amino acids: CASSFGERDYNEQFF. In DNA form, the CDR3 reads TGTGCCAGCAGTTTTGGCGAGCGGGACTACAATGAGCAGTTCTTC. The chain has TRBV28 and TRBJ2-1, with TRBD2 identical over 7 bases. This CDR3 has 15 residues. Germline assignment: CDR1 MDHEN and CDR2 SYDVKM. The V gene end was trimmed by 3 bases and the J gene end by 3 bases; junction bases not matched to a gene: 5.

The chain recombines TRBV10-3 with TRBJ2-1; 8 bases are shared with TRBD2. Germline V CDR1 and CDR2: ENHRY, SYGVKD. V gave up 10 bases and J gave up 1 base; unmatched junction bases: 12. The CDR3 runs 16 residues. The CDR3 loop reads CATALLGLDSYNEQFF. The CDR3 nucleotides read TGTGCCACAGCCCTCCTGGGACTAGATTCCTACAATGAGCAGTTCTTC.

The chain recombines TRBV18 with TRBJ2-2, with a weak D call TRBD1 (6 bases). This CDR3 contains 13 residues. The V gene's germline CDR1 is KGHSH and CDR2 LQKENI. CDR3 residues: CALRQGRTGELFF. The DNA for the CDR3 is TGTGCTCTACGGCAGGGGCGAACCGGGGAGCTGTTTTTT.

The chain carries TRBV15 and TRBJ2-2, with 7 bases matching TRBD1. Trimming took 1 base from V and 2 from J; bases not matched to a gene: 4. CDR1 is LNHNV and CDR2 is YYDKDF in the germline V gene (reference sequence). The CDR3 totals 16 residues. The CDR3 sequence is CATSRGGQPNTGELFF. The CDR3 region has the DNA TGTGCCACCAGCAGAGGGGGACAGCCCAACACCGGGGAGCTGTTTTTT.

The count of this clone is one. This chain links TRBV28 with TRBJ2-1, with 11 bases identical to TRBD2. The V gene end was trimmed by 8 bases and the J gene end by 7 bases; junction bases not matched to a gene: 7. Per germline, CDR1 MDHEN and CDR2 SYDVKM. The CDR3 extends over 14 amino acids. CDR3 nucleotides: TGTGCCAGCGCAACTAGCGGGAGTTTTAATGAGCAGTTCTTC. This translates into CASATSGSFNEQFF.

This chain connects TRBV30 to TRBJ1-2; no firm D call. CDR3 size: 14 residues. The V end was cut by 2 bases, the J end by 2 bases, with 12 bases between. Germline lookup yields CDR1 GTSNPN and CDR2 SVGIG (reference sequence). The chain's CDR3 is CAWSPSEGNYGYTF. CDR3 nucleotides: TGTGCCTGGAGTCCGTCGGAGGGAAACTATGGCTACACCTTC.

The V gene is TRBV3-1 (or the pseudogene TRBV3-2), the J gene TRBJ1-3; D perhaps matches TRBD1 (6 bases). CDR1 is LGHDT, CDR2 YNNKEL, per germline (reference sequence). V was shortened by 1 base and J by 0 bases, with 16 bases between the two germline ends. The CDR3 extends over 18 amino acids. The CDR3 region has the DNA TGTGCCAGCAGCCAAGTTGGTCGGGGGGCTTTCTCTGGAAACACCATATATTTT. Its protein is CASSQVGRGAFSGNTIYF.

This sequence joins TRBV15 and TRBJ1-2; D gene uncertain. The CDR3 loop spans 13 amino acids. Trimming pared 5 bases from V and 4 bases from J, leaving 11 bases between. Per the germline V gene, CDR1 is LNHNV and CDR2 is YYDKDF (reference sequence). This CDR3 is CATSDGLSYGYTF. The CDR3 bases are TGTGCCACCAGCGACGGACTGAGCTATGGCTACACCTTC.